Below are 27 T cell receptor beta chains sequenced from a single sample in a study of monozygotic twins with inflammatory bowel disease. TCRdb derives one entry per CDR3 protein from the 5' RACE reads, leaving out DNA. This listing includes about 300,000 distinct CDR3 sequences. Input material: blood. Receptor source: a human donor with ulcerative colitis or Crohn's disease, or a healthy co-twin of an affected twin (not recorded which).

The J gene is TRBJ1-2, the V gene TRBV11-2; without DNA, the TCRdb call of TRBD1 cannot be checked. The CDR3 has 13 residues. CDR1 and CDR2 from the germline V gene are SGHAT and FQNNGV. CDR3 sequence reads: CASSGPPPYGYTF.

The V gene is TRBV5-1, the J gene TRBJ1-1; TCRdb's D call, TRBD1, is unchecked because there is no DNA. This CDR3 is built from 13 residues. CDR1 is SGHRS, CDR2 YFSETQ, per germline. CDR3: CASSRTGELEAFF.

The chain combines TRBV29-1 with TRBJ1-1; the TRBD1 assignment by TCRdb is unverifiable without DNA. Germline V gene data show CDR1 as SQVTM and CDR2 as ANQGSEA. The CDR3 has 14 amino acids. This CDR3 reads CSGGQLQGDTEAFF.

V usage is TRBV5-1 and J usage is TRBJ2-5; TCRdb reports TRBD1, a call that lacks DNA to check it against. The CDR3 is 13 amino acids. CDR1 is SGHRS and CDR2 is YFSETQ in the germline V gene. The CDR3 spells CASTYGTQETQYF.

The V and J genes are TRBV7-2 and TRBJ1-2. This CDR3 has 16 residues. Germline CDR1 reads SGHTA; CDR2 reads FQGNSA. CDR3 sequence reads: CASSLATASRIYGYTF.

This rearrangement joins TRBV27 to TRBJ1-1. The CDR3 consists of 13 residues. Germline loops: CDR1 MNHEY, CDR2 SMNVEV (reference sequence). This CDR3 reads CASSLQLHTEAFF.

The chain carries TRBV18 and TRBJ2-3; the D gene TCRdb calls, TRBD2, cannot be checked with no DNA. CDR1 and CDR2 from the germline V gene are KGHSH and LQKENI. The CDR3 runs 14 residues. CDR3 in amino acids: CASSQGRLRDTQYF.

This chain uses TRBV9 with TRBJ2-2; TCRdb's D call of TRBD2 is untestable without DNA. The CDR3 loop spans 14 amino acids. Germline CDR1 reads SGDLS; CDR2 reads YYNGEE. CDR3 in amino acids: CASIKGPNTGELFF.

J is TRBJ2-7 and V is TRBV20-1; the TCRdb D gene call, TRBD2, has no DNA to confirm it. CDR1 and CDR2 from the germline V gene are DFQATT and SNEGSKA (reference sequence). This CDR3 spans 13 amino acids. The chain's CDR3 is CSARRVNSYEQYF.

V and J are TRBV27 and TRBJ2-4; without DNA, the TCRdb call of TRBD2 cannot be checked. The CDR3 loop spans 11 amino acids. Germline values: CDR1 MNHEY, CDR2 SMNVEV (reference sequence). The CDR3 here is CASSSRTRQYF.

This rearrangement joins TRBV2 to TRBJ2-7; lacking DNA, the TRBD2 call made by TCRdb goes unchecked. Germline CDR1 SNHLY, CDR2 FYNNEI. The CDR3 contains 16 residues. CDR3 loop: CASRGNLAGVLYEQYF.

This chain uses TRBV12-3 or TRBV12-4 with TRBJ1-2; TCRdb picks TRBD1, but there is no DNA to check that call. The CDR3 runs to 13 residues. The CDR3: CASSLATGVGYTF.

The V and J genes are TRBV11-2 and TRBJ2-6; with no DNA, the TCRdb D assignment of TRBD2 cannot be verified. CDR3 length: 20 residues. Germline V gives CDR1 SGHAT, CDR2 FQNNGV. CDR3 region: CASSARIARARNSGANVLTF.

The chain recombines TRBV29-1 with TRBJ1-1. This CDR3 contains 11 residues. Germline V lookup: CDR1 SQVTM, CDR2 ANQGSEA. The CDR3 spells CSAHSSAEAFF. The variable domain in full, with the rest retrieved from reference TRBV29-1 and TRBJ1-1, is SAVISQKPSRDICQRGTSLTIQCQVDSQVTMMFWYRQQPGQSLTLIATANQGSEATYESGFVIDKFPISRPNLTFSTLTVSNMSPEDSSIYLCSAHSSAEAFFGQGTRLTVV.

The chain combines TRBV20-1 with TRBJ2-3; TCRdb picks TRBD1, but there is no DNA to check that call. The CDR3 sequence is 12 residues long. Germline CDR1 reads DFQATT; CDR2 reads SNEGSKA (reference sequence). The CDR3 loop reads CSARTGKDTQYF.

This chain uses TRBV4-2 with TRBJ2-3; TCRdb selects TRBD2, and the lack of DNA leaves this call unchecked. CDR1 is LGHNA, CDR2 YNFKEQ, per germline. This CDR3 region has 16 residues. The CDR3 is CASSPTSGGAEDTQYF.

The CDR3 here is CASVAGGLYEQYF. The J gene is TRBJ2-7, the V gene TRBV6-1; with no DNA, the TCRdb D assignment of TRBD2 cannot be verified. This CDR3 has 13 residues. Germline assignment: CDR1 MNHNS and CDR2 SASEGT.

V gene TRBV6-2 or TRBV6-3 combines with J gene TRBJ2-1; TCRdb indicates TRBD2, and absent DNA this call remains unverified. Looked up from germline, CDR1 is MNHEY and CDR2 is SVGEGT. The length of the CDR3 is 14 residues. The CDR3 region is CASSWRGGMNEQFF.

V usage is TRBV18 and J usage is TRBJ2-3. The germline V gene encodes CDR1 KGHSH and CDR2 LQKENI. CDR3 length: 16 residues. This CDR3 is CASSPRQSLSTDTQYF.

The J gene is TRBJ2-5, the V gene TRBV7-8; the D call of TRBD1 rests on TCRdb alone, since no DNA is present to check it. The CDR3 spans 14 residues. Germline lookup yields CDR1 SGHVS and CDR2 FQNEAQ. The CDR3 here is CASILSGAAETQYF.

The chain uses TRBV12-3 or TRBV12-4 and TRBJ1-1. CDR3 size: 14 residues. The CDR3 reads CASSIRTQNTEAFF.

This chain joins TRBV7-9 and TRBJ2-7; no DNA is available, so the TRBD1 call from TCRdb remains unchecked. From germline, CDR1 is SEHNR and CDR2 FQNEAQ (reference sequence). CDR3 length equals 14 residues. The CDR3: CASSARGGTYEQYF.

This rearrangement joins TRBV20-1 to TRBJ2-5; TCRdb lists TRBD2, though no DNA is available to test this call. Germline V gene data show CDR1 as DFQATT and CDR2 as SNEGSKA (reference sequence). This CDR3 contains 16 residues. The CDR3 protein is CSARGSSGGYQETQYF.

CDR3 residues: CASSLALLSAAKTQYF. V is TRBV28 and J is TRBJ2-5; lacking DNA, the TRBD2 call made by TCRdb goes unchecked. Germline CDR1 reads MDHEN; CDR2 reads SYDVKM. This CDR3 region has 16 residues. The full variable domain, rest sourced from reference TRBV28 and TRBJ2-5, is DVKVTQSSRYLVKRTGEKVFLECVQDMDHENMFWYRQDPGLGLRLIYFSYDVKMKEKGDIPEGYSVSREKKERFSLILESASTNQTSMYLCASSLALLSAAKTQYFGPGTRLLVL.

The V call is TRBV12-3 or TRBV12-4, the J call TRBJ1-2; TCRdb's D call of TRBD1 is untestable without DNA. The CDR3 has 12 amino acids. The CDR3: CASSFRTEPYTF.

The CDR3 is CATSSGLYGYTF. The rearrangement joins TRBV15 to TRBJ1-2. The CDR3 totals 12 residues. From germline, CDR1 is LNHNV and CDR2 YYDKDF (reference sequence).

The gene calls are TRBV19 and TRBJ2-7. Germline lookup yields CDR1 LNHDA and CDR2 SQIVND (reference sequence). This CDR3 is built from 15 residues. CDR3 residues: CASSIAVGRTYEQYF.